What follows is one TCR beta chain and its context. This sample stems from a study of blood T cell repertoires in COVID-19. Across the whole study: Sources were T cells, B-cell-depleted T cells, or PBMCs; the material itself was cDNA or gDNA.

The length of the CDR3 is 13 residues. Germline CDR1 is MDHEN and CDR2 is SYDVKM. The V end was cut by 7 bases, the J end by 8 bases, with 17 bases between. Generated by immunoSEQ multiplex PCR, the TCRdb table keeps only in-frame clones and is missing some. The table records 200,000 to 250,000 clones, 80% to 90% of them present only once. Sequencing was carried out using peripheral blood. The chain is built from TRBV28 and TRBJ1-1, with a weak D call TRBD1 (5 bases). The sequence was obtained from a man aged 30 to 39 with COVID-19, enrolled during active disease. Here the CDR3 reads CASTNSRQREAFF. CDR3 nucleotide sequence: TGTGCCAGCACCAACTCGAGACAGAGAGAAGCTTTCTTT.